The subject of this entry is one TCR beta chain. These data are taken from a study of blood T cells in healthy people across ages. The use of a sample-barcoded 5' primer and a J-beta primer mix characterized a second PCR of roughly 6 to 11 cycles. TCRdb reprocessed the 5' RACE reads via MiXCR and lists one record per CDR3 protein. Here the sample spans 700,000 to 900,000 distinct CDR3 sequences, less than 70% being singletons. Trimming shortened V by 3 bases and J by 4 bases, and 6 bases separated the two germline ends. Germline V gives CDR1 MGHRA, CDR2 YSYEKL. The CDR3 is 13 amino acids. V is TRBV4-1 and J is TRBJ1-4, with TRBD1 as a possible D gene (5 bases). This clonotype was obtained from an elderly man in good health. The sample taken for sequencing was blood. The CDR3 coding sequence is TGCGCCAGCAGCCAGGGACGTAATGAAAAACTGTTTTTT. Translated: CASSQGRNEKLFF.